One sample yielded the 8 T cell receptor beta chains listed below, sequenced in a study of glioma-infiltrating T cells after dendritic cell vaccination. Only in-frame clones appear in the TCRdb table, and some are missing; sequencing was by immunoSEQ multiplex PCR. In the table there are approximately 62,000 clones, approximately 89% of which are singletons. Time point reported: after dendritic cell vaccination, including at tumor progression/relapse. Sample: blood, taken after dendritic cell vaccination. These receptors were collected from a human donor with glioblastoma.

The V and J genes are TRBV9 and TRBJ1-2; D not resolved. Trimming removed 3 bases from V and 2 bases from J, with 5 bases in between. Germline lookup yields CDR1 SGDLS and CDR2 YYNGEE. The CDR3 sequence is 12 residues long. The CDR3 here is CASSGANYGYTF. In DNA, the CDR3 is TGTGCCAGCAGCGGGGCAAACTATGGCTACACCTTC.

This clone is a singleton in its sample. The J gene is TRBJ1-1, the V gene TRBV2; 8 bases agree with TRBD1. V was clipped by 3 bases and J by 6 bases; unmatched bases: 3. Germline CDR1 SNHLY, CDR2 FYNNEI. This CDR3 has 13 amino acids. The CDR3 loop reads CASSETGVSEAFF. For the CDR3, the DNA is TGTGCCAGCAGTGAGACAGGGGTCTCTGAAGCTTTCTTT. The variable domain in full, with the rest retrieved from reference TRBV2 and TRBJ1-1, is EPEVTQTPSHQVTQMGQEVILRCVPISNHLYFYWYRQILGQKVEFLVSFYNNEISEKSEIFDDQFSVERPDGSNFTLKIRSTKLEDSAMYFCASSETGVSEAFFGQGTRLTVV.

V and J are TRBV5-1 and TRBJ2-1; 7 bases are shared with TRBD1. The CDR3 sequence is 14 residues long. V lost 4 bases, J lost 13 bases, and 14 bases stayed unmatched. The germline V gene encodes CDR1 SGHRS and CDR2 YFSETQ. CDR3 residues: CASSREQGNPIQFF. The CDR3, as DNA: TGCGCCAGCAGCCGCGAACAGGGGAACCCCATTCAGTTCTTC.

Notes on this clone: One junction end disagrees with the germline gene, perhaps due to a read error. J is TRBJ2-5 and V is TRBV29-1; TRBD1 aligns across 10 bases. Germline CDR1 and CDR2: SQVTM and ANQGSEA. The CDR3 length is 14 residues. This CDR3 is CSVRTGGGQEAQYF. CDR3 sequence (DNA): TGCAGCGTCCGGACAGGGGGAGGTCAAGAGGCCCAGTACTTC. Full variable domain (remainder filled in from reference TRBV29-1 and TRBJ2-5): SAVISQKPSRDICQRGTSLTIQCQVDSQVTMMFWYRQQPGQSLTLIATANQGSEATYESGFVIDKFPISRPNLTFSTLTVSNMSPEDSSIYLCSVRTGGGQEAQYFGPGTRLLVL.

The chain has TRBV23-1 and TRBJ2-7, with 9 nucleotides matching TRBD1. TRBV23-1 is marked as an open reading frame, function uncertain. The CDR3 is made up of 14 amino acids. Trimming took 1 base from V and 3 from J; bases not matched to a gene: 1. In DNA, the CDR3 is TGCGCCAGCAGTCAATTGGGACAGGGCTACGAGCAGTACTTC. Its translation is CASSQLGQGYEQYF.

This chain connects TRBV14 to TRBJ2-3; 8 nucleotides match TRBD2. Trimming took 6 bases from V and 1 from J; bases not matched to a gene: 6. Per the germline V gene, CDR1 is SGHDN and CDR2 is FVKESK. The CDR3 totals 15 residues. The chain's CDR3 is CASSIKRGRTDTQYF. CDR3 DNA: TGTGCCAGCAGTATAAAGCGGGGGCGCACAGATACGCAGTATTTT.

This rearrangement joins TRBV4-3 to TRBJ2-2; tentatively, D is TRBD2 (5 bases). CDR1 LGHNA and CDR2 YSLEER come from the germline V gene. The CDR3 spans 14 residues. V was pared by 3 bases and J by 2 bases, with 7 bases between. The CDR3 is CASSHRGNTGELFF. In DNA form, the CDR3 reads TGCGCCAGCAGCCACCGGGGAAACACCGGGGAGCTGTTTTTT.

The V call is TRBV4-3, the J call TRBJ2-3; 9 positions agree with TRBD2. Unmatched junction bases numbered 4, after V lost 3 bases and J lost 3 bases. Germline V gives CDR1 LGHNA, CDR2 YSLEER. CDR3 length: 15 residues. The CDR3 sequence: CASSHSGRETDTQYF. The CDR3 DNA reads TGCGCCAGCAGCCATAGCGGGAGAGAGACAGATACGCAGTATTTT.